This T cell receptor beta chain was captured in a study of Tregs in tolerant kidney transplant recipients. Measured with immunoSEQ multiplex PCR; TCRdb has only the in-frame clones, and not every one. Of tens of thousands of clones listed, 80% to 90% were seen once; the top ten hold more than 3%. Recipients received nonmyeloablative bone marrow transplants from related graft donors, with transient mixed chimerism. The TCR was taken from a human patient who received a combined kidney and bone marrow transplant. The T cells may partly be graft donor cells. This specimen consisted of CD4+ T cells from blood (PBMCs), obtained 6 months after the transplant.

In nucleotides, the CDR3 is TGTGCCAGCAGCTTGCCTGAAGGACAGGAAACGGATTCTTTCTTT. Translating gives CASSLPEGQETDSFF. V and J are TRBV11-2 and TRBJ1-1; 7 positions match TRBD1. Germline V gene data show CDR1 as SGHAT and CDR2 as FQNNGV. This CDR3 contains 15 residues. V was clipped by 3 bases and J by 12 bases; unmatched bases: 16.